This TCR beta chain was observed in a study of molecular identifiers for immune sequencing clone quantification. This clonotype occurred a few times. Source material for naive CD8 libraries was roughly 20,000 to 1,000,000 sorted cells, with 10%, 30% or 50% RNA. TCRdb itself ran the PCR reads through MiXCR, one entry per CDR3 protein. The repertoire has more than 450,000 distinct CDR3 sequences, about 22% of them found once; the top ten carry under 0.85%. With 3 bases removed from V and 6 bases from J, the gap between germline ends came to 21 bases. The CDR3 length is 16 residues. The germline V gene has CDR1 LGHNA and CDR2 YSLEER.

Sequenced: naive CD8+ T cells from blood, with Jurkat cell RNA spiked in. Subset given: FACS-sorted CD8+CD4-CCR7+CD45RA+ naive T cells. The TCR was taken from a human donor in good health. Some libraries in this study had Jurkat cell RNA spiked in. The V gene is TRBV4-3, the J gene TRBJ2-7; a weak D match, TRBD2 (6 bases). DNA for the CDR3: TGCGCCAGCAGCCACAGCATGCGACGGGGGATATTCGAGCAGTACTTC. This gives the protein CASSHSMRRGIFEQYF.